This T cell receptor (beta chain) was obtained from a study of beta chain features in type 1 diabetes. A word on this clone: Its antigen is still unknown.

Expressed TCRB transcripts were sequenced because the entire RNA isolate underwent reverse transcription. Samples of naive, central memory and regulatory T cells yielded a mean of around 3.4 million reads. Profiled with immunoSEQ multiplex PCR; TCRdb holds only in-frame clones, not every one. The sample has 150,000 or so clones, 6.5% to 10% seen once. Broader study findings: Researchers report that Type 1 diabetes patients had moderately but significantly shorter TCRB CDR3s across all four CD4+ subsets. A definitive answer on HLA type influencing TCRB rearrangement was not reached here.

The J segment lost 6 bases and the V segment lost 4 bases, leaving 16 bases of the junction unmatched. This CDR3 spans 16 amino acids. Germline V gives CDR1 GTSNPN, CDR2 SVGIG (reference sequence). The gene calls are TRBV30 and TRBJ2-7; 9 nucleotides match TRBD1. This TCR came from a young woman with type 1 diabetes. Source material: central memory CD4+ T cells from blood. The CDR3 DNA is TGTGCCTGGACAACCGATTTCTGGACAGGGGACGTCGAGCAGTACTTC. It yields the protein CAWTTDFWTGDVEQYF.